This T cell receptor beta chain was retrieved from a study of cytomegalovirus exposure and HLA in healthy donors. The study's findings and limits: Later, TCR association rates were found to vary by HLA locus, highest for DRB1 and lowest for HLA-C. Some TCR beta chains (roughly 160 of them) were listed as cytomegalovirus-associated.

This CDR3 comprises 16 residues. V gave up 5 bases and J gave up 3 bases; unmatched junction bases: 13. Germline CDR1 reads SGHTA; CDR2 reads FQGNSA. In regard to this clone: Its antigen remains unidentified.

PCR was performed using 60 Vbeta and 13 Jbeta primers. Clones were read by immunoSEQ multiplex PCR, and TCRdb kept only the in-frame ones, dropping some. The sample has 200,000 to 250,000 clones, 75% seen once; the top ten hold less than 2%. The chain carries TRBV7-2 and TRBJ2-7, with 7 bases identical to TRBD1. This sequence was found in a woman aged 30 to 39 in good health and CMV-seronegative. Sequencing was done on a sample of PBMCs. Written as DNA, the CDR3 is TGTGCCAGCAGCACCCGACAGGGAAACCCCATCTACGAGCAGTACTTC. Translated: CASSTRQGNPIYEQYF.